A few counts support the clone carrying this T cell receptor beta chain. These data are taken from a study of blood T cell repertoires in COVID-19. TCRdb's copy holds only in-frame clones and misses some; the assay was immunoSEQ multiplex PCR. There are tens of thousands of clones in the sample; roughly 91% occur only once, and roughly a fifth lies in the top ten. Trimming at V came to 4 bases and at J to 4 bases, leaving 6 bases not matched to a gene. CDR3 length: 15 residues. Germline loops: CDR1 SGHNT, CDR2 YYREEE (reference sequence). The sequence was obtained from an elderly man with acute or convalescent COVID-19. The V call is TRBV5-4, the J call TRBJ1-4, with TRBD1 identical over 8 bases. Sequenced material: peripheral blood. The CDR3 reads CASSGNRGGNEKLFF. CDR3 nucleotide sequence: TGTGCCAGCAGCGGGAACAGGGGGGGTAATGAAAAACTGTTTTTT.